This is a list of T cell receptor beta chains from one sample in a study of CD8+CD57+ T cells in acquired aplastic anemia. In TCRdb, the reads were re-called with MiXCR into one record per CDR3 protein. The table records roughly 150,000 distinct CDR3 sequences, roughly 43% of them present only once. The sequenced sample consisted of sorted CD4+, CD8+, or CD8+CD57+ T cells (not recorded which) from PBMCs. The receptors originated from a human donor with aplastic anemia. Each CDR3 is given with its conserved first and last residue. D genes are given only for firm matches. Where a row states a size, it is once, few, many or the class of an expanded clone; other rows omit it.

DNA	CDR3	V	size	J	D
TGTGCCAGTAGTTCCCCCGGGACCGGGAATGAAAAACTGTTTTTT	CASSSPGTGNEKLFF	TRBV19	once	TRBJ1-4	-
TGTGCCAGCAGTTTAGTTAGGGGTGAAGCTTTCTTT	CASSLVRGEAFF	TRBV28	few	TRBJ1-1	-
TGTGCCAGCAGCGATAGCGGCGGAAGCCCGATTGACGAGCAGTACTTC	CASSDSGGSPIDEQYF	TRBV11-2	-	TRBJ2-7	-
TGTGCCAGCAGCTCCGCTATGAACACTGAAGCTTTCTTT	CASSSAMNTEAFF	TRBV7-9	few	TRBJ1-1	-
TGTGCCAGTAGTATAGATCCCTTGAACACTGAAGCTTTCTTT	CASSIDPLNTEAFF	TRBV19	many	TRBJ1-1	-
TGTGCCAGTAGTGAGGGGACAGGGTCTAGGCAGCCCCAGCATTTT	CASSEGTGSRQPQHF	TRBV19	many	TRBJ1-5	TRBD1
TGTGCCAGGAGTGCCGGGACTAGCGTGTTTAATGAGCAGTTCTTC	CARSAGTSVFNEQFF	TRBV6-1	-	TRBJ2-1	TRBD2
TGTACCAGCAGAGGTGCCATCTCCCCCGGGGAGCTGTTTTTT	CTSRGAISPGELFF	TRBV3-1	-	TRBJ2-2	-
TGTGCCAGCAGTTACTCATCTTCAGATACGCAGTATTTT	CASSYSSSDTQYF	TRBV6-2/TRBV6-3	-	TRBJ2-3	-
TGCAGCGTTTCGCCCGGGCAGGGAGTCCAAGAGACCCAGTACTTC	CSVSPGQGVQETQYF	TRBV29-1	-	TRBJ2-5	-
TGTGCCAGCAGCTTAGGACAGGGTGGCGACTATGGCTACACCTTC	CASSLGQGGDYGYTF	TRBV7-3	-	TRBJ1-2	TRBD1
TGTGCCAGCAGTTTAGTGGGGGGTGGGGCCGGTGGCTACACCTTC	CASSLVGGGAGGYTF	TRBV27	few	TRBJ1-2	-
TGTGCCAGTAGTTCCCGATCGCGTGTGCCCCAGTACTTC	CASSSRSRVPQYF	TRBV19	many	TRBJ2-5	-
TGTGCCAGTAGGGACAGGGTGAACACTGAAGCTTTCTTT	CASRDRVNTEAFF	TRBV19	-	TRBJ1-1	TRBD1
TGTGCCAGTAGGGACCCTCGGGACAGCACTGAAGCTTTCTTT	CASRDPRDSTEAFF	TRBV19	few	TRBJ1-1	TRBD1
TGTGCCAGCAGTTACTGGTCTAGCCCCTACGAGCAGTACTTC	CASSYWSSPYEQYF	TRBV6-6	many	TRBJ2-7	-
TGTGCCAGTTTCGGCACCCAAAACACCATATATTTT	CASFGTQNTIYF	TRBV6-1	few	TRBJ1-3	-
TGTGCCACCAGCAGTCAGGGATTTGGTACCGGGGAGCTGTTTTTT	CATSSQGFGTGELFF	TRBV15	-	TRBJ2-2	-
TGTGCCAGCAGCGAACGGACACCGGTTGAAGGTGAGCAGTTCTTC	CASSERTPVEGEQFF	TRBV7-9	many	TRBJ2-1	-
TGTGCCAGTAGTGACCGGGACAGGGTTACGGAGACCCAGTACTTC	CASSDRDRVTETQYF	TRBV19	many	TRBJ2-5	TRBD1
TGTGCCAGTAGTATCCCCCCTGGCCGGGAGGGCTACACCTTC	CASSIPPGREGYTF	TRBV19	-	TRBJ1-2	-
TGTGCCAGCGGGCTAGCGGTTACCGGGGAGCTGTTTTTT	CASGLAVTGELFF	TRBV9	-	TRBJ2-2	TRBD2
TGCAGTGCCAACATGGGATATAACTATGGCTACACCTTC	CSANMGYNYGYTF	TRBV20-1	-	TRBJ1-2	-
TGCGCCAGCAGCACTGGCGGGGGTATGTACAATGAGCAGTTCTTC	CASSTGGGMYNEQFF	TRBV5-1	once	TRBJ2-1	TRBD2
TGTGCCACAGGGACAACAGGAAACACCATATATTTT	CATGTTGNTIYF	TRBV2	-	TRBJ1-3	-
TGTGCCAGCAGCTCAAGCGGGAGGGGGCAAGAGACCCAGTACTTC	CASSSSGRGQETQYF	TRBV9	-	TRBJ2-5	TRBD2
TGCAGTGCTAGAGGGGGGACTAGCGGGACGCGGGGCACAGATACGCAGTATTTT	CSARGGTSGTRGTDTQYF	TRBV20-1	-	TRBJ2-3	TRBD2
TGCGCCAGCAGCCAAGATTGGAGCGGAGCCTACAATGAGCAGTTCTTC	CASSQDWSGAYNEQFF	TRBV4-1	many	TRBJ2-1	-
TGCGCCAGCAGCTTGGATTGGGGAAACACCGGGGAGCTGTTTTTT	CASSLDWGNTGELFF	TRBV5-1	-	TRBJ2-2	-
TGCGCCAGCAGCCGGGACAGGGTTGGAGAGCAGTACTTC	CASSRDRVGEQYF	TRBV5-1	-	TRBJ2-7	TRBD1
TGTGCCAGCGGCTTAGGTACCTATGGCTACACCTTC	CASGLGTYGYTF	TRBV7-2	-	TRBJ1-2	-
TGTGCCAGCAGCGTACGGGGACAGGAACAGCCCCAGCATTTT	CASSVRGQEQPQHF	TRBV9	many	TRBJ1-5	TRBD1
TGTGCCAGTAGTAACCGCTTCCCGAGCGGGAGGGAAGAGACCCAGTACTTC	CASSNRFPSGREETQYF	TRBV19	many	TRBJ2-5	TRBD2
TGTGCCACCAGTGATTTAGACCACACAGATACGCAGTATTTT	CATSDLDHTDTQYF	TRBV24-1	-	TRBJ2-3	-
TGTGCCTTGAGACCCGGAGCTGGCTCCTACGAGCAGTACTTC	CALRPGAGSYEQYF	TRBV10-3	many	TRBJ2-7	-
TGTGCCAGCAGCCTCGGGGCTTTCAATCAGCCCCAGCATTTT	CASSLGAFNQPQHF	TRBV2	many	TRBJ1-5	-
TGTGCCAGCAGCCCTTTGTTTTGGTCTACTAACTATGGCTACACCTTC	CASSPLFWSTNYGYTF	TRBV14	-	TRBJ1-2	-
TGCAGCGTACCCAGGGGAAGCTCCTACGAGCAGTACTTC	CSVPRGSSYEQYF	TRBV29-1	once	TRBJ2-7	-
TGTGCCAGCAGGACTGGCGGGTCCTACGAGCAGTACTTC	CASRTGGSYEQYF	TRBV12-3/TRBV12-4	many	TRBJ2-7	-
TGCAGTGCGAACCGGGACAGAAGCACAGATACGCAGTATTTT	CSANRDRSTDTQYF	TRBV20-1	many	TRBJ2-3	TRBD1
TGCAGCGTTGAAGAAGGGTCAGGGAGGCATACTGAAGCTTTCTTT	CSVEEGSGRHTEAFF	TRBV29-1	-	TRBJ1-1	-
TGTGCCAGCAGTGAAGCGCAGGGACAGGGACTTGGCTACACCTTC	CASSEAQGQGLGYTF	TRBV2	-	TRBJ1-2	TRBD1
TGTGCCATCAGTGAGTCGCGGGATAGCAATCAGCCCCAGCATTTT	CAISESRDSNQPQHF	TRBV10-3	once	TRBJ1-5	-
TGTGCCAGCAGTTACTTGCGACTCAACCTGGGGGAAGCTTTCTTT	CASSYLRLNLGEAFF	TRBV6-6	many	TRBJ1-1	-